Listed below are T cell receptor beta chains from one sample, sequenced in a study of preoperative IRX-2 immunotherapy in early breast cancer. This table comes from immunoSEQ multiplex PCR, and its TCRdb copy is limited to in-frame clones, with some not included. The table shows 25,000 or so clones, with approximately 95% occurring only once. Sequenced material: tumor tissue, taken after IRX-2 immunotherapy. The receptors derive from a human donor with breast cancer. Both conserved end residues are part of each CDR3. Fields, in order: V gene, clone size, J gene, D gene, CDR3 protein, CDR3 DNA. The D gene is left open where the match is weak. The listing skips clone size in some rows; elsewhere it reads once, few, many or a size class.

>TRBV5-1|-|TRBJ2-7|TRBD1
CASSLALTGASYEQYF
TGCGCCAGCAGCCTCGCCCTCACAGGGGCTTCCTACGAGCAGTACTTC
>TRBV29-1|-|TRBJ2-7|-
CSVAWGTYEQYF
TGCAGCGTCGCGTGGGGGACTTACGAGCAGTACTTC
>TRBV4-2|-|TRBJ2-5|-
CASSHTLSAGVQTQYF
TGTGCCAGCAGCCACACCCTAAGCGCCGGGGTACAGACCCAGTACTTC
>TRBV20-1|-|TRBJ1-2|-
CSAPGNYGYTF
TGCAGTGCTCCGGGGAACTATGGCTACACCTTC
>TRBV4-1|once|TRBJ2-7|-
CASSQPAGEQYF
TGCGCCAGCAGCCAACCGGCTGGTGAGCAGTACTTC
>TRBV19|-|TRBJ2-7|-
CASSPMSSSYEQYF
TGTGCCAGTAGCCCCATGAGTAGCTCCTACGAGCAGTACTTC
>TRBV5-4|-|TRBJ1-2|-
CASSLDTASSYGYTF
TGTGCCAGCAGCTTGGACACAGCCTCGTCCTATGGCTACACCTTC
>TRBV9|-|TRBJ2-2|TRBD2
CASSVALAGAGELFF
TGTGCCAGCAGCGTAGCGTTAGCGGGAGCCGGGGAGCTGTTTTTT
>TRBV6-5|-|TRBJ2-1|TRBD2
CASRTLAGESDEQFF
TGTGCCAGCAGAACTTTAGCGGGAGAATCGGATGAGCAGTTCTTC
>TRBV5-1|-|TRBJ2-3|-
CASSLQGRTDTQYF
TGCGCCAGCAGCTTACAGGGTCGCACAGATACGCAGTATTTT
>TRBV28|-|TRBJ1-2|TRBD1
CASSLGGQAEDYGYTF
TGTGCCAGCAGTTTAGGGGGACAGGCCGAGGACTATGGCTACACCTTC
>TRBV9|-|TRBJ2-1|-
CASSVANYNEQFF
TGTGCCAGCAGCGTAGCTAACTACAATGAGCAGTTCTTC
>TRBV18|-|TRBJ1-1|-
CASSPRGGVNTEAFF
TGTGCCAGCTCACCACGGGGTGGGGTGAACACTGAAGCTTTCTTT
>TRBV7-9|-|TRBJ2-7|-
CASSFRELWEQYF
TGTGCCAGCAGCTTCCGGGAACTCTGGGAGCAGTACTTC
>TRBV6-1|-|TRBJ2-5|-
CASSEYLRVETQYF
TGTGCCAGCAGTGAATACTTGAGGGTGGAGACCCAGTACTTC
>TRBV28|few|TRBJ1-2|-
CASMGLPFYGYTF
TGTGCCAGCATGGGGTTACCATTCTATGGCTACACCTTC